This is a list of T cell receptor beta chains from one sample in a study of T cell repertoires in cytomegalovirus infection. TCRdb passed the reads through MiXCR, listing each CDR3 protein once. Counted here are about 470,000 distinct CDR3 sequences, 42% occurring once; the ten biggest clones make up approximately 40%. Their specific antigens are unknown. The material sequenced was cultured PBMCs, taken from culture after CMV antigen stimulation. The receptors were sampled from a human donor in good health (CMV status not recorded). Some clones in this sample may be carry-over from other donors' samples. Both conserved end residues are part of each CDR3. A D gene is named only where the DNA matches it firmly. Where a row states a size, it is once, few, many or the class of an expanded clone; other rows omit it.

V	J	D	size	DNA	CDR3
TRBV4-3	TRBJ2-4	TRBD2	-	TGCGCCAGCAGCCCGAGGATTACTAGCGGAGCCAAAAACATTCAGTACTTC	CASSPRITSGAKNIQYF
TRBV27	TRBJ2-7	TRBD1	few	TGTGCCAGCAGTTCACCTCGGGACAGGGCCTACGAGCAGTACTTC	CASSSPRDRAYEQYF
TRBV5-4	TRBJ1-1	-	-	TGTGCCAGCAGCTTGGTGGGGTTTTATGGGATGAACACTGAAGCTTTCTTT	CASSLVGFYGMNTEAFF
TRBV6-2/TRBV6-3	TRBJ2-1	-	few	TGTGCCAGCAGTTACTCGAGTAGAAGTGAGCAGTTCTTC	CASSYSSRSEQFF
TRBV7-6	TRBJ2-7	-	-	TGTGCCAGCAGCTTATTATTGGGGGAGCAGTACTTC	CASSLLLGEQYF
TRBV9	TRBJ2-3	TRBD2	-	TGTGCCAGCAGCCCGGGACTAGCGGCAGGGAGGCCAGATACGCAGTATTTT	CASSPGLAAGRPDTQYF
TRBV12-3/TRBV12-4	TRBJ2-1	TRBD2	-	TGTGCCAGCAGTGGGACTAGCGGGGGGATAATAAGTTTCTTC	CASSGTSGGIISFF
TRBV6-6	TRBJ2-7	-	few	TGTGCCAGCACGGTAGGTCATACCTACGAGCAGTACTTC	CASTVGHTYEQYF
TRBV29-1	TRBJ1-1	TRBD1	-	TGCAGCGTTCACAAGGGGGACAGCCCTGAAGCTTTCTTT	CSVHKGDSPEAFF
TRBV20-1	TRBJ2-3	-	-	TGCAGTGCTAGGAGGAGCGGTTCAGATACGCAGTATTTT	CSARRSGSDTQYF
TRBV5-1	TRBJ2-3	TRBD2	-	TGCGCCAGCAGCTGGCATTCGCTAGCGGGGGGACCTACACAATCTAGCACAGATACGCAGTATTTT	CASSWHSLAGGPTQSSTDTQYF
TRBV29-1	TRBJ2-3	TRBD2	-	TGCAGCGGGGATACGGGAGGTACAGATACGCAGTATTTT	CSGDTGGTDTQYF
TRBV20-1	TRBJ2-7	-	-	TGCAGTGCTAGAGCCCCCGGGACAAACTACGAGCAGTACTTC	CSARAPGTNYEQYF
TRBV6-5	TRBJ1-1	-	-	TGTGCCAGCAGGAGGGGGGTAGGCACTGAAGCTTTCTTT	CASRRGVGTEAFF
TRBV7-2	TRBJ2-5	TRBD1	-	TGTGCCAGCACCATGACAGGGGATGGCCAAGAGACCCAGTACTTC	CASTMTGDGQETQYF
TRBV5-6	TRBJ2-1	-	few	TGTGCCAGCAACGAAAATCGAGGGATGTTCCACAATGAGCAGTTCTTC	CASNENRGMFHNEQFF
TRBV25-1	TRBJ2-1	TRBD2	few	TGTGCCAGCAGTCGGGCGGGAGTCCCGGGAGAGCAGTTCTTC	CASSRAGVPGEQFF